One sample yielded the 5 T cell receptor beta chains listed below, sequenced in a study of T cell responses to AZD1222 COVID-19 vaccine (dated by TCRdb to the early 2020s). Receptor amplification or capture employed the immunoSEQ multiplex PCR assay. The table comes from immuneACCESS by way of TCRdb, which keeps in-frame sequences with V and J called. Part of the clones is missing from these tables; in studies checked, under half for an unresolved V gene and the rest for unknown reasons. Within this sample are approximately 100,000 clones, with roughly 90% of them counted one time only. Together, the top ten hold roughly 1.3% of the sample. The time point tag for this specimen amounts to: baseline before first vaccination. The source material was peripheral blood, sampled on day 0 of AZD1222 vaccination. Every receptor here comes from an adult in good health.

The V and J genes are TRBV30 and TRBJ2-1; 7 positions match TRBD2. V lost 8 bases to trimming and J lost 0 bases; unmatched junction nucleotides: 7. This CDR3 is 14 amino acids long. CDR1 and CDR2 (germline): GTSNPN, SVGIG (reference sequence). The CDR3 nucleotides are TGTGCCGGGACCCGCGGGGGCTCCTACAATGAGCAGTTCTTC. Translation: CAGTRGGSYNEQFF.

This sequence joins TRBV4-1 and TRBJ2-7, with D maybe TRBD1 (6 bases). The V gene lost 0 bases and the J gene lost 3 bases, with 18 bases spanning the gap. The CDR3 consists of 17 residues. Germline V gene lookup returns CDR1 MGHRA and CDR2 YSYEKL. DNA for the CDR3: TGCGCCAGCAGCCAAGAAATAAGCGACAGGCCGATCTACGAGCAGTACTTC. The encoded protein is CASSQEISDRPIYEQYF.

The chain is built from TRBV24-1 and TRBJ2-7; D gene unclear. The CDR3 totals 13 residues. Germline CDR1 KGHDR, CDR2 SFDVKD. V was shortened by 3 bases and J by 0 bases, with 5 bases between the two germline ends. The CDR3 sequence is CATSDPSSYEQYF. The CDR3 DNA follows: TGTGCCACCAGTGATCCCAGCTCCTACGAGCAGTACTTC.

V usage is TRBV29-1 and J usage is TRBJ2-7; D assignment may be TRBD1 or TRBD2 (7 bases each). V lost 4 bases and J lost 7, with 17 bases in between. Germline values: CDR1 SQVTM, CDR2 ANQGSEA. This CDR3 has 13 amino acids. DNA for the CDR3: TGCAGCGTTGGGGCAGGGGGGGTTGATGAGCAGTACTTC. It codes for CSVGAGGVDEQYF.

The chain is built from TRBV28 and TRBJ2-7; 9 nucleotides match TRBD2. V lost 5 bases and J lost 3; bases outside the gene matches: 8. This CDR3 is built from 15 residues. CDR1 is MDHEN and CDR2 is SYDVKM in the germline V gene. CDR3 in amino acids: CASSTRGSGSYEQYF. DNA of the CDR3: TGTGCCAGCAGTACCCGGGGTAGCGGGAGCTACGAGCAGTACTTC.